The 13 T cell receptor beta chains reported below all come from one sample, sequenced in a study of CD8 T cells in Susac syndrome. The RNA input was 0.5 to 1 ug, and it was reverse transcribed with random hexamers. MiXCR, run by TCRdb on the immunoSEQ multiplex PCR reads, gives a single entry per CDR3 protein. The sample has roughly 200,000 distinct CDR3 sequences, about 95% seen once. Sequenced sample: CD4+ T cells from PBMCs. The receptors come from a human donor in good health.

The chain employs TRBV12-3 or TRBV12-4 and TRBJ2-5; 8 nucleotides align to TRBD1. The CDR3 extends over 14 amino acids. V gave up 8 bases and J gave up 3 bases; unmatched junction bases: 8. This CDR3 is CASSTSGQEETQYF. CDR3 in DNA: TGTGCCAGCTCAACCTCGGGACAGGAAGAGACCCAGTACTTC.

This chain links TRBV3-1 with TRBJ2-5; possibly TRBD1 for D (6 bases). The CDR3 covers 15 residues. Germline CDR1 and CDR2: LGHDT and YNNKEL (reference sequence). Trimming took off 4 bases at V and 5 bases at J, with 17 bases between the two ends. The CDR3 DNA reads TGTGCCAGCAGCCCTACAGGGAGTAGTGGCGAGACCCAGTACTTC. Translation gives CASSPTGSSGETQYF.

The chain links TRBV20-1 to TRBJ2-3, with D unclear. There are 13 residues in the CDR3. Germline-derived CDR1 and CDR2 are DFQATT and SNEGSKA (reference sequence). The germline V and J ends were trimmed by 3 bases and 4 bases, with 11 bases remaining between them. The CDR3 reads CSARSVASDTQYF. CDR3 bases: TGCAGTGCTAGGAGTGTTGCGTCAGATACGCAGTATTTT.

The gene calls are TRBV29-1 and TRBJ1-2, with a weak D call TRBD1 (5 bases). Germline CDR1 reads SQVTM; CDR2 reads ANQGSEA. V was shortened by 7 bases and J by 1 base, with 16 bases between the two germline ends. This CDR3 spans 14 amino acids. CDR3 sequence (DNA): TGCAGCGGAGGGTCTGGGGGACTTAACTATGGCTACACCTTC. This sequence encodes CSGGSGGLNYGYTF.

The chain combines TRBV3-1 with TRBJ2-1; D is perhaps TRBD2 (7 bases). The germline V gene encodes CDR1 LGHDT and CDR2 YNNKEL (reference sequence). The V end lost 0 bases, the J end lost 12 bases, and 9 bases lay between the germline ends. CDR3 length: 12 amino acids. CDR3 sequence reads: CASSQEGGGQFF. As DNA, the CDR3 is TGTGCCAGCAGCCAAGAGGGAGGGGGGCAGTTCTTC.

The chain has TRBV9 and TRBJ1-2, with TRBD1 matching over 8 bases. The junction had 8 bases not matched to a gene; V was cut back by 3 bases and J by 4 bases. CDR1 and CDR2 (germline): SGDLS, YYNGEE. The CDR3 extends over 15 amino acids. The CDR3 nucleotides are TGTGCCAGCAGCGCTCAGACAGGGGAGCTCTATGGCTACACCTTC. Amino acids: CASSAQTGELYGYTF.

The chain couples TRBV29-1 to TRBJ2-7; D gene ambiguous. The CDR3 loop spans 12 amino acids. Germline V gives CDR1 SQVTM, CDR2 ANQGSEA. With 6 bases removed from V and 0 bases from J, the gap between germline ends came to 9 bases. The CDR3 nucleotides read TGCAGCGTGATGGACGACTCCTACGAGCAGTACTTC. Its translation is CSVMDDSYEQYF.

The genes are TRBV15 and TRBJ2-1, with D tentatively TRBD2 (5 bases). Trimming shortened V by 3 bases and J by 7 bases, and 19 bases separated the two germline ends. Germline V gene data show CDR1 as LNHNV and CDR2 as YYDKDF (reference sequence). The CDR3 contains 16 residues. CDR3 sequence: CATSSRKADFRNEQFF. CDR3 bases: TGTGCCACCAGCAGTAGGAAAGCGGACTTCCGAAATGAGCAGTTCTTC.

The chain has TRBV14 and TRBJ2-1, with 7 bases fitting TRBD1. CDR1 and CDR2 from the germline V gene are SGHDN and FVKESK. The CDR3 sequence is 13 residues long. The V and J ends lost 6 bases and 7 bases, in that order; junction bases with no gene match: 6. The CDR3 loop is CASRRTGVNEQFF. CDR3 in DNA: TGTGCCAGCAGGCGAACAGGGGTGAATGAGCAGTTCTTC.

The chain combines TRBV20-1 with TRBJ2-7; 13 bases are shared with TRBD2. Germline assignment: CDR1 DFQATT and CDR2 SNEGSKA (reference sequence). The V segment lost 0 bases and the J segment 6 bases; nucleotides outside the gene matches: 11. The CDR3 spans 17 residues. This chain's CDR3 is CSARDQTLAGGPGEQYV. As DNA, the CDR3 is TGCAGTGCTAGAGATCAGACACTAGCGGGAGGGCCAGGCGAGCAGTACGTC.

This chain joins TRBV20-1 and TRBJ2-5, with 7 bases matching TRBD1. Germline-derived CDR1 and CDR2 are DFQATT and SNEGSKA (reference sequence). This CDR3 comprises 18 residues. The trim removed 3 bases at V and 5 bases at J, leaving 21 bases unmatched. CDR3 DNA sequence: TGCAGTGCTAGTGGAGACCAGACTACGGGACAGAGTCAGGAGACCCAGTACTTC. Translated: CSASGDQTTGQSQETQYF.

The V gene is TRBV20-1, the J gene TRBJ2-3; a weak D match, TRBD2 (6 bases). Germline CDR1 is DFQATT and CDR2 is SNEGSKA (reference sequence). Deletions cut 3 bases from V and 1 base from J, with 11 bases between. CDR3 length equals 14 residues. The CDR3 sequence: CSASFGGGTDTQYF. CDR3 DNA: TGCAGTGCTAGCTTCGGCGGGGGCACAGATACGCAGTATTTT.

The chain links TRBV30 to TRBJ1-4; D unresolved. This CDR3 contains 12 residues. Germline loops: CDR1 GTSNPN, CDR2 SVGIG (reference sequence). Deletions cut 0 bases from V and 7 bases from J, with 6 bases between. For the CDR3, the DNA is TGTGCCTGGAGTGTACGTCCTGAAAAACTGTTTTTT. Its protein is CAWSVRPEKLFF.